The following is a T cell receptor beta chain sequence with its context. Its target is unknown. The V and J ends lost 1 base and 4 bases, in that order; junction bases with no gene match: 5. The CDR3 loop spans 15 amino acids. The germline V gene has CDR1 LNHNV and CDR2 YYDKDF (reference sequence). This specimen comes from a study of beta chain features in type 1 diabetes. Whole-study findings and limits: Shorter TCRB CDR3s, moderately but significantly so, marked every one of the four CD4+ subsets in Type 1 diabetes patients.

Sequencing targeted expressed TCRB transcripts, as all isolated RNA had been reverse transcribed. Generated by immunoSEQ multiplex PCR, the TCRdb table keeps only in-frame clones and is missing some. Of roughly 370,000 clones in the sample, approximately 13% are singletons; the top ten hold less than 0.04%. Blood was drawn once from each donor into heparinised tubes. The draws averaged about 110 mL. This receptor was taken from a man between 25 and 39 years old in good health. Sequences were obtained from naive CD4+ T cells from blood. The chain recombines TRBV15 with TRBJ2-5; 8 nucleotides match TRBD2. The CDR3 bases are TGTGCCACCAGCAGAGTGGCGGGGGGAAGAGAGACCCAGTACTTC. This codes for CATSRVAGGRETQYF.